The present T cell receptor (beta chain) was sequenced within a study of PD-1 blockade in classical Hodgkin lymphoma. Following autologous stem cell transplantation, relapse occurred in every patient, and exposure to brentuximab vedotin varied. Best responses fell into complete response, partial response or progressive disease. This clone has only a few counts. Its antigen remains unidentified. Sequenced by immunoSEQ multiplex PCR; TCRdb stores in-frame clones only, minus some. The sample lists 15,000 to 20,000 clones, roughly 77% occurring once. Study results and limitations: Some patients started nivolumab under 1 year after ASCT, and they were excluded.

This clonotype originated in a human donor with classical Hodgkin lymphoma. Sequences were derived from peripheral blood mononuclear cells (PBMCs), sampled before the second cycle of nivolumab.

CDR3 sequence reads: CAWSSHLGAGQPQHF. CDR3 DNA sequence: TGTGCCTGGAGTAGCCACCTGGGGGCTGGGCAGCCCCAGCATTTT. J is TRBJ1-5 and V is TRBV30; a weak D match, TRBD1 (6 bases). The germline V gene encodes CDR1 GTSNPN and CDR2 SVGIG (reference sequence). The CDR3 consists of 15 residues. V lost 2 bases and J lost 7, with 18 bases in between.